This TCR beta chain was obtained from a study of CD8 T cells in Susac syndrome. After extraction with the RNeasy kit, roughly 0.45 to 1 ug of the RNA was reverse transcribed using random hexamers. TCRdb fed the immunoSEQ multiplex PCR reads into MiXCR, producing one record per CDR3 protein. This sample carries about 200,000 distinct CDR3 sequences, around 95% of them seen once, and the ten largest clones take about 0.1%. CDR3 length: 17 amino acids. The germline CDR1 and CDR2 sequences are MGHRA and YSYEKL. The ends lost 1 base at V and 2 bases at J; junction bases unmatched: 8. Material for sequencing was CD4+ T cells from PBMCs. This sequence was found in a human donor in good health. This chain uses TRBV4-1 with TRBJ2-3, with 8 bases lining up with TRBD2. In nucleotides, the CDR3 is TGCGCCAGCAGCCAAGGTGACGCGGGGGGATTCACAGATACGCAGTATTTT. Protein sequence: CASSQGDAGGFTDTQYF.